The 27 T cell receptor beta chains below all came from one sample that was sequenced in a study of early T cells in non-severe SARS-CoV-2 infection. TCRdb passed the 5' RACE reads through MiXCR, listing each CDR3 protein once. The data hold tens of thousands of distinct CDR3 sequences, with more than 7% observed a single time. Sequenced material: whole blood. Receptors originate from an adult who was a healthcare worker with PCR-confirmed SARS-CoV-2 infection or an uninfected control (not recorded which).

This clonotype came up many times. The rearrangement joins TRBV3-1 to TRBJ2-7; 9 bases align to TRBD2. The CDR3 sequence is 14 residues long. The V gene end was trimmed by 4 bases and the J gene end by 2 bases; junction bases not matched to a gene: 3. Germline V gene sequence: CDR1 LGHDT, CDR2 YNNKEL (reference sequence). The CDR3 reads CASSPSSGTYEQYF. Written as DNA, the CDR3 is TGTGCCAGCAGCCCTTCTAGCGGGACCTACGAGCAGTACTTC.

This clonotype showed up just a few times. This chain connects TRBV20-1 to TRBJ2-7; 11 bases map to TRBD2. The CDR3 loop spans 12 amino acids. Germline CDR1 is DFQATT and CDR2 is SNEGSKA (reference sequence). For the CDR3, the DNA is TGCATCGGCGGGACTAGCGGCGGGGAGCAGTACTTC. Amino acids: CIGGTSGGEQYF.

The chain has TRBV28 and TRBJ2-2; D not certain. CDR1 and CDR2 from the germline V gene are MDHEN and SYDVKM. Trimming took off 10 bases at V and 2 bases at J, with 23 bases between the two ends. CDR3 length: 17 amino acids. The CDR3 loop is CATTTRNGAGNTGELFF. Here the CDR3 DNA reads TGTGCCACCACCACCCGAAATGGAGCTGGAAACACCGGGGAGCTGTTTTTT.

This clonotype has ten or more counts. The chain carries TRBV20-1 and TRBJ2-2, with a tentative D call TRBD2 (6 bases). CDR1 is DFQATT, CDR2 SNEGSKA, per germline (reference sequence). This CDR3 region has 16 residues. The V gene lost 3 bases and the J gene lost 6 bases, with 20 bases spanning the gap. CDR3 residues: CSASGRPVDSAGELFF. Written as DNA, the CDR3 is TGCAGTGCTAGTGGGAGGCCCGTAGATTCCGCCGGGGAGCTGTTTTTT.

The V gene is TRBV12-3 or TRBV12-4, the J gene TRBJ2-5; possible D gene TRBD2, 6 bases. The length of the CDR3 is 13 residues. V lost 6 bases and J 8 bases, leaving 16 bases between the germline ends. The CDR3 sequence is CASRPTPEGTQYF. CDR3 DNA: TGTGCCAGCAGACCGACCCCGGAGGGTACCCAGTACTTC.

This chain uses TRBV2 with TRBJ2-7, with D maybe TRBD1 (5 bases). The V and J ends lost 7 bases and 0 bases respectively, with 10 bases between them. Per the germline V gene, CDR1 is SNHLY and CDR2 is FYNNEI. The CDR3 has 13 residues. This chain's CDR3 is CASNRQSSYEQYF. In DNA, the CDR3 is TGTGCCAGCAACCGACAGAGCTCCTACGAGCAGTACTTC.

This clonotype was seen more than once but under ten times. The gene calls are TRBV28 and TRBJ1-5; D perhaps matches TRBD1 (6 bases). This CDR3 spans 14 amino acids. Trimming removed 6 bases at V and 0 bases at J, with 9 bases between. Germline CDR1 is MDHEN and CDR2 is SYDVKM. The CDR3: CASSQGYSNQPQHF. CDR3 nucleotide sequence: TGTGCCAGCAGCCAGGGGTATAGCAATCAGCCCCAGCATTTT.

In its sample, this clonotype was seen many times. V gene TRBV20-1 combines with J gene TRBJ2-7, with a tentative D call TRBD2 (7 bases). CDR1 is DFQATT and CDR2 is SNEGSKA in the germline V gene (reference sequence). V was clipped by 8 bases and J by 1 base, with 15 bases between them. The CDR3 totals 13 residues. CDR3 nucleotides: TGCAGTCTCGAGGGGGGGGTTTCCTACGAGCAGTACTTC. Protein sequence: CSLEGGVSYEQYF.

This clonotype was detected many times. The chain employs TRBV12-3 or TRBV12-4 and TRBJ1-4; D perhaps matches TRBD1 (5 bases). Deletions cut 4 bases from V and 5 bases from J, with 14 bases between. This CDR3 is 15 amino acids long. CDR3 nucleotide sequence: TGTGCCAGCAGTTCACCCGGGACGGGAAATGAAAAACTGTTTTTT. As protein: CASSSPGTGNEKLFF.

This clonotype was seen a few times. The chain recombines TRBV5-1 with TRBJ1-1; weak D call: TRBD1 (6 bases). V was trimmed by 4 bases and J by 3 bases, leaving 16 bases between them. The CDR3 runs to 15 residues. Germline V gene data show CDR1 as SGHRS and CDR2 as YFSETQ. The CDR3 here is CASSRPDSYDTEAFF. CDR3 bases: TGCGCCAGCAGCCGCCCGGACAGCTACGACACTGAAGCTTTCTTT.

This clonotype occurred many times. CDR3 nucleotides: TGTGCCAGCAGTCCTAGCGGGAGGGCAGAGACCCAGTACTTC. This gives the protein CASSPSGRAETQYF. The genes are TRBV7-6 and TRBJ2-5; 12 bases align to TRBD2. V lost 6 bases to trimming and J lost 4 bases; unmatched junction nucleotides: 3. CDR1 SGHVS and CDR2 FNYEAQ come from the germline V gene. This CDR3 comprises 14 residues.

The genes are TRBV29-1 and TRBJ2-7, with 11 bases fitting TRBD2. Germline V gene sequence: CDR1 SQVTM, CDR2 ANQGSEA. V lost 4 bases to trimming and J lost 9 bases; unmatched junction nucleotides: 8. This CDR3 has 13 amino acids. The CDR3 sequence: CSVATSGRALQYF. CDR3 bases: TGCAGCGTTGCCACTAGCGGGAGAGCTCTGCAGTACTTC.

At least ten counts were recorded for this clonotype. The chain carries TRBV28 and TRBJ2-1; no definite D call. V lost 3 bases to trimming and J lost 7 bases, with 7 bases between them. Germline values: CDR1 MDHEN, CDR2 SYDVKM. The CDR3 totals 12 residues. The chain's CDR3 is CASSLNKNEQFF. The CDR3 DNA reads TGTGCCAGCAGTTTGAATAAAAATGAGCAGTTCTTC.

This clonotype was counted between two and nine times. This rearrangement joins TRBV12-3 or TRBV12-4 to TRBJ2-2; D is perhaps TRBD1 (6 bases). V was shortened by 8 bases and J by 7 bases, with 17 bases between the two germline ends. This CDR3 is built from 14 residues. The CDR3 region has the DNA TGTGCCAGCGCTAATGGGGACATGGTCGGGGAGCTGTTTTTT. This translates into CASANGDMVGELFF.

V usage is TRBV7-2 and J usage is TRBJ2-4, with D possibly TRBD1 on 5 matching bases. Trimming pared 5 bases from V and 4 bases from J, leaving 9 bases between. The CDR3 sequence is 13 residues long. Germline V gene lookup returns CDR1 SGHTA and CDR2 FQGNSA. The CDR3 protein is CASSRRTKNIQYF. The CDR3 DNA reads TGTGCCAGCAGCCGCCGGACAAAAAACATTCAGTACTTC. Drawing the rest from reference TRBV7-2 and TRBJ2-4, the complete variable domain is GAGVSQSPSNKVTEKGKDVELRCDPISGHTALYWYRQSLGQGLEFLIYFQGNSAPDKSGLPSDRFSAERTGGSVSTLTIQRTQQEDSAVYLCASSRRTKNIQYFGAGTRLSVL.

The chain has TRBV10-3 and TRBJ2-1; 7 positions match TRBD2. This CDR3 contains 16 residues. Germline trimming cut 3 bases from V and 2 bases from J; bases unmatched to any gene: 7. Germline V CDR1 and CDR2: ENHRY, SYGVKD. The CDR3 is CAISESGGSPYNEQFF. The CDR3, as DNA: TGTGCCATCAGTGAATCGGGCGGGAGCCCCTACAATGAGCAGTTCTTC.

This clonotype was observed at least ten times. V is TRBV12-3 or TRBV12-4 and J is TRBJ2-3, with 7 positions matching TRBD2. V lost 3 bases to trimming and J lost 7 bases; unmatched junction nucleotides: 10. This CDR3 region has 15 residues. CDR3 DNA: TGTGCCAGCAGTTTTTTGGCGGGAGCCCAGTATACGCAGTATTTT. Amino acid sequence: CASSFLAGAQYTQYF.

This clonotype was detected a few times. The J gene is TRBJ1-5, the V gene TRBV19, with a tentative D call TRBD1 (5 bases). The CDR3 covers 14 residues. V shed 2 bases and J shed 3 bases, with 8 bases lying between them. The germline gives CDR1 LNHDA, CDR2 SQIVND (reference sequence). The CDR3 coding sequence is TGTGCCAGTAGTATATGGGGCACCAATCAGCCCCAGCATTTT. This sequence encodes CASSIWGTNQPQHF.

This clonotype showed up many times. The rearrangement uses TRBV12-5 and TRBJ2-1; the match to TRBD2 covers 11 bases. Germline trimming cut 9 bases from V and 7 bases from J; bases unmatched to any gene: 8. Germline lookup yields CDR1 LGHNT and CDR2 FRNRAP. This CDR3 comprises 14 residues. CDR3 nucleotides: TGTGCTAGCCGGGAAACTAGCGGGAGAAATGAGCAGTTCTTC. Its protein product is CASRETSGRNEQFF.

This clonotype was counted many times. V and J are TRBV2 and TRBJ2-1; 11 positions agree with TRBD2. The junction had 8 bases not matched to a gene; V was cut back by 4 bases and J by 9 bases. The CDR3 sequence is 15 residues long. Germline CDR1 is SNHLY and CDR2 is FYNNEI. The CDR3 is CASSVSSGRGSEQFF. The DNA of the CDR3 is TGTGCCAGCAGTGTGAGTAGCGGGAGGGGTAGTGAGCAGTTCTTC.

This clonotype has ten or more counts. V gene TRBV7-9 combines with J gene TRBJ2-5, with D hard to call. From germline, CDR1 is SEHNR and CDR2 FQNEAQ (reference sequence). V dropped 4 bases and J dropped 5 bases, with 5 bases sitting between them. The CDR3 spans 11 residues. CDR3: CASSWVETQYF. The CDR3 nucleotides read TGTGCCAGCAGCTGGGTGGAGACCCAGTACTTC.

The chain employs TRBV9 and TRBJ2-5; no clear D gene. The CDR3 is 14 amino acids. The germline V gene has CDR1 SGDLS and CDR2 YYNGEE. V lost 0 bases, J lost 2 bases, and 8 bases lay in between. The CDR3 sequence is CASSVGSVQETQYF. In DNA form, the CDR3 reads TGTGCCAGCAGCGTAGGGAGCGTTCAAGAGACCCAGTACTTC. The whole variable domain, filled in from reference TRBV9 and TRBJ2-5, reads DSGVTQTPKHLITATGQRVTLRCSPRSGDLSVYWYQQSLDQGLQFLIQYYNGEERAKGNILERFSAQQFPDLHSELNLSSLELGDSALYFCASSVGSVQETQYFGPGTRLLVL.

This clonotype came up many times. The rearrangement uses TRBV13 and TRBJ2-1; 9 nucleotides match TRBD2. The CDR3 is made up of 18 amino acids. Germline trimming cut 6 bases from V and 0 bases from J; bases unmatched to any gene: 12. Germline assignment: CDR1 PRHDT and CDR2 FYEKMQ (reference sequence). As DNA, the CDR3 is TGTGCCAGCAGTTTTTTCTCGACTAGCGGATTCTCCTACAATGAGCAGTTCTTC. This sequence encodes CASSFFSTSGFSYNEQFF.

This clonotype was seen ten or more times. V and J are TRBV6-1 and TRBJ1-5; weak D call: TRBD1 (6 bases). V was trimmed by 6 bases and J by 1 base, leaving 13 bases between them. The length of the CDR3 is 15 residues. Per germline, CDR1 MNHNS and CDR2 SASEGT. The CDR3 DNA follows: TGTGCCAGCAGGGGGGGGGCCATAAGCAATCAGCCCCAGCATTTT. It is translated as CASRGGAISNQPQHF.

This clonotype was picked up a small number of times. DNA for the CDR3: TGTGCCAGCAGCTTAGGCGGACAGACCTACGAGCAGTACTTC. It yields the protein CASSLGGQTYEQYF. The V call is TRBV7-9, the J call TRBJ2-7; weak D call: TRBD1 (6 bases). The CDR3 runs 14 residues. The V and J ends lost 1 base and 2 bases respectively, with 9 bases between them. Germline V lookup: CDR1 SEHNR, CDR2 FQNEAQ (reference sequence).

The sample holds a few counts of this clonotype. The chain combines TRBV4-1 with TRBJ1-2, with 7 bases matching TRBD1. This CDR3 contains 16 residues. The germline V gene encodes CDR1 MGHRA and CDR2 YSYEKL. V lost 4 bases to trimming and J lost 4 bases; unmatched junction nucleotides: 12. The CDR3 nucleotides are TGCGCCAGCAGCCGAGGACAGGCCGAACCTTCCTATGGCTACACCTTC. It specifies CASSRGQAEPSYGYTF.

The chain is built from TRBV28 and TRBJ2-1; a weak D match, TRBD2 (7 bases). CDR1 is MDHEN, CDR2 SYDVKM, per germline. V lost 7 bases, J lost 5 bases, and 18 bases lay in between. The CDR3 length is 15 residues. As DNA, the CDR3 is TGTGCCAGCACCCAAGTCGGGGGGCGAAACAATGAGCAGTTCTTC. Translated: CASTQVGGRNNEQFF.